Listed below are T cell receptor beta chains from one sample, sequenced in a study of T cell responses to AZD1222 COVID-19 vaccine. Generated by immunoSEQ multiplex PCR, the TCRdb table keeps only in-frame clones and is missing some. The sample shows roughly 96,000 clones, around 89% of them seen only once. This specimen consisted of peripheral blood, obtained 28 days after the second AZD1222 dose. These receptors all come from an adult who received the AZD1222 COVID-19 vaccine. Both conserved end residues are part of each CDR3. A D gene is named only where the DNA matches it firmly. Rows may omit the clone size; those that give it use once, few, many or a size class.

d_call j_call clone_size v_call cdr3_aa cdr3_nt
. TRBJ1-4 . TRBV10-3 CAISESEVVANEKLFF TGTGCCATCAGTGAGTCGGAGGTGGTGGCTAATGAAAAACTGTTTTTT
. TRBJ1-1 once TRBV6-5 CASRRETNTEAFF TGTGCCAGTAGAAGGGAAACAAACACTGAAGCTTTCTTT
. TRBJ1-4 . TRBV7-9 CASSRGREKLFF TGTGCCAGCAGTCGGGGGAGAGAAAAACTGTTTTTT
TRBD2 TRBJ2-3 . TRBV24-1 CATSVGGATDTQYF TGTGCCACCAGTGTCGGGGGGGCCACAGATACGCAGTATTTT
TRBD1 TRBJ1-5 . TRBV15 CATSRGSDRGNQPQHF TGTGCCACCAGCAGAGGTTCAGACAGGGGGAATCAGCCCCAGCATTTT
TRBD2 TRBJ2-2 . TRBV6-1 CASSEMRGASHGELFF TGTGCCAGCAGTGAAATGCGGGGGGCAAGTCACGGGGAGCTGTTTTTT
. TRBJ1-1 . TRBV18 CASSPTENTEAFF TGTGCCAGCTCACCCACCGAGAACACTGAAGCTTTCTTT
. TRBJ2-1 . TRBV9 CASNLGVADYNEQFF TGTGCCAGCAACTTGGGCGTGGCGGATTACAATGAGCAGTTCTTC
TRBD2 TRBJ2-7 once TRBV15 CATSRDMASGNYEQYF TGTGCCACCAGCAGAGATATGGCTAGCGGCAATTACGAGCAGTACTTC
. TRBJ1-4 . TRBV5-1 CASKSPPGDRLFF TGCGCCAGCAAAAGCCCCCCCGGTGACCGCCTGTTTTTT
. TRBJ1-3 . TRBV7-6 CASSQGSLGNTIYF TGTGCCAGCAGCCAAGGTTCTCTGGGAAACACCATATATTTT
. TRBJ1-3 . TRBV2 CASRQGSSGNTIYF TGTGCCAGCAGGCAGGGGAGCTCTGGAAACACCATATATTTT
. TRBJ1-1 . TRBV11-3 CASSFRTSVGSEAFF TGTGCCAGCAGCTTTCGGACCTCCGTTGGTTCTGAAGCTTTCTTT
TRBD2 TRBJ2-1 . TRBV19 CASSIRARGLAGVPYNEQFF TGTGCCAGTAGTATAAGGGCTAGGGGACTAGCGGGGGTTCCCTACAATGAGCAGTTCTTC
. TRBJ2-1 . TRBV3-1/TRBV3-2 CASSQAGGEQFF TGTGCCAGCAGCCAGGCGGGCGGTGAGCAGTTCTTC
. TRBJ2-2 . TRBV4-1 CASSSGTPNTGELFF TGCGCCAGCAGCTCAGGGACTCCGAACACCGGGGAGCTGTTTTTT
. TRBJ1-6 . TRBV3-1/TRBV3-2 CASSSRDPGDSPLHF TGTGCCAGCAGTTCCAGGGACCCAGGAGATTCACCCCTCCACTTT
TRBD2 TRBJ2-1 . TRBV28 CASSRTSGMSDEQFF TGTGCCAGCAGTCGAACTAGCGGGATGAGTGATGAGCAGTTCTTC
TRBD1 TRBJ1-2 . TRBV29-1 CSVRMTGGHGYTF TGCAGCGTTCGCATGACAGGGGGCCATGGCTACACCTTC
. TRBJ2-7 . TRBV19 CASSILGTNSYEQYF TGTGCCAGTAGTATCCTCGGGACAAACTCCTACGAGCAGTACTTC
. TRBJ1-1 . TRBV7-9 CASSFGGPGVTEAFF TGTGCCAGCAGCTTTGGGGGGCCTGGGGTAACTGAAGCTTTCTTT
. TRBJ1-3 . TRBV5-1 CASSTGSGNTIYF TGCGCCAGCAGCACGGGCTCTGGAAACACCATATATTTT
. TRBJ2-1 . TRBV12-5 CASGFETGSSYNEQFF TGTGCTAGTGGTTTCGAAACAGGGAGCTCCTACAATGAGCAGTTCTTC
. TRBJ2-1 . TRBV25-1 CASSELTYNEQFF TGTGCCAGCAGTGAGCTCACTTACAATGAGCAGTTCTTC
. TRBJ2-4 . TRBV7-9 CASSQGLVGSIQYF TGTGCCAGCAGCCAAGGCCTAGTCGGCTCCATTCAGTACTTC
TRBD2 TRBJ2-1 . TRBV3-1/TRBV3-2 CASSHLAGGLGEQFF TGTGCCAGCAGCCATCTAGCGGGGGGGCTCGGCGAGCAGTTCTTC
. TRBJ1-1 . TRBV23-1 CASSQDGRGPEAFF TGCGCCAGCAGTCAAGATGGTCGGGGTCCTGAAGCTTTCTTT
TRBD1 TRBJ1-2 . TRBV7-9 CASSAWDRESYGYTF TGTGCCAGCAGCGCCTGGGACAGGGAGTCCTATGGCTACACCTTC
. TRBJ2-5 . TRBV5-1 CASSLAGETQYF TGCGCCAGCAGCTTGGCTGGGGAGACCCAGTACTTC
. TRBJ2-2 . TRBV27 CASSLTGELFF TGTGCCAGCAGTTTGACCGGGGAGCTGTTTTTT
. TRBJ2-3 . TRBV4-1 CASSQETLDTQYF TGCGCCAGCAGCCAAGAGACCCTTGATACGCAGTATTTT
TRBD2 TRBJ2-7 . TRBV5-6 CASSLPSGSSYEQYF TGTGCCAGCAGCTTGCCTAGCGGGAGTTCCTACGAGCAGTACTTC
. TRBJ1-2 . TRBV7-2 CASSQSTIGVYGYTF TGTGCCAGCAGCCAATCCACCATCGGGGTCTATGGCTACACCTTC
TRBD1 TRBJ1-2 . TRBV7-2 CASSLGGDRGGYTF TGTGCCAGCAGCTTAGGTGGGGACAGGGGTGGCTACACCTTC
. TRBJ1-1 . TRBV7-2 CASSQLGRDTEAFF TGTGCCAGCAGCCAGCTTGGGAGGGACACTGAAGCTTTCTTT
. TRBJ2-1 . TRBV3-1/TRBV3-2 CASSEGRGVYNEQFF TGTGCCAGCAGCGAGGGACGAGGTGTATACAATGAGCAGTTCTTC
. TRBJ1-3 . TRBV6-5 CASSYAPSRNTIYF TGTGCCAGCAGTTACGCCCCATCGAGGAACACCATATATTTT
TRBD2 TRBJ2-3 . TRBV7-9 CASSWLAGGSDTQYF TGTGCCAGCAGCTGGCTAGCGGGAGGGTCGGATACGCAGTATTTT
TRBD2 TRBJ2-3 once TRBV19 CASTQRLALGSTDTQYF TGTGCCAGTACTCAAAGACTAGCTCTAGGTAGCACAGATACGCAGTATTTT
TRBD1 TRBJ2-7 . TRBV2 CASSDRDRSEQYF TGTGCCAGCAGTGACAGGGACAGAAGCGAGCAGTACTTC
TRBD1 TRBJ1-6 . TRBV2 CASSPRTGDAPLHF TGTGCCAGCAGTCCTAGGACAGGGGATGCACCCCTCCACTTT
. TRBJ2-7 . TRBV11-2 CASSLWSGPSSYEQYF TGTGCCAGCAGCTTGTGGAGCGGGCCGAGCTCCTACGAGCAGTACTTC
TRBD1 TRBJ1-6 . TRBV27 CASSSHRGSPLHF TGTGCCAGCAGTTCCCACAGGGGTTCACCCCTCCACTTT